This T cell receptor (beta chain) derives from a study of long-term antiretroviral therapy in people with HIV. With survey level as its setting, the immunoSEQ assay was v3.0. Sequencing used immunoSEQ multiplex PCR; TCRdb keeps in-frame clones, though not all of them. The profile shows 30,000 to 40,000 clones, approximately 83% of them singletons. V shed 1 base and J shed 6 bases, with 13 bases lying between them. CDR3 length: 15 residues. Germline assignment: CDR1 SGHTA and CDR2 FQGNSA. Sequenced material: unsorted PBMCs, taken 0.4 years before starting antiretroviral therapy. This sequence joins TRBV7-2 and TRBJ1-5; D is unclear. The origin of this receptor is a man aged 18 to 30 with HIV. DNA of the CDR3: TGTGCCAGCAGCTTAGTTGGAGGGATCACTCAGCCCCAGCATTTT. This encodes CASSLVGGITQPQHF. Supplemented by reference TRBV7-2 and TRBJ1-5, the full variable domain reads GAGVSQSPSNKVTEKGKDVELRCDPISGHTALYWYRQSLGQGLEFLIYFQGNSAPDKSGLPSDRFSAERTGGSVSTLTIQRTQQEDSAVYLCASSLVGGITQPQHFGDGTRLSIL.